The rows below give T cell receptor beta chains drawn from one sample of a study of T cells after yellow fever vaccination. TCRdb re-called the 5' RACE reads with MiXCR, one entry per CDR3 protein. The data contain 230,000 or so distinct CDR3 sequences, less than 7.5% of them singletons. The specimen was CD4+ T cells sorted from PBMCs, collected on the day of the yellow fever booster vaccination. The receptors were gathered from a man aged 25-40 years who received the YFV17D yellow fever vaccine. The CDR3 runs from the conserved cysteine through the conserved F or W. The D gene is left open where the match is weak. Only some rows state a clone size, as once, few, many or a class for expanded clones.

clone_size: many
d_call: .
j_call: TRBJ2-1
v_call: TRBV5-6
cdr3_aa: CASSSTPQGLPFF
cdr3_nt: TGTGCCAGCAGCTCAACACCACAGGGACTCCCGTTCTTC

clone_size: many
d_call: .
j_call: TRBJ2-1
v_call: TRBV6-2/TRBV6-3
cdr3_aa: CASSFRARSYNEQFF
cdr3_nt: TGTGCCAGCAGTTTCCGGGCCAGATCCTACAATGAGCAGTTCTTC

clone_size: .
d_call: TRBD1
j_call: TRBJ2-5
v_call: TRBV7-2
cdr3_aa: CASSFTGVETQYF
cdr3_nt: TGTGCCAGCAGCTTTACAGGGGTTGAGACCCAGTACTTC

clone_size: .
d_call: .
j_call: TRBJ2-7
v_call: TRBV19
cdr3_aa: CASSIRLGVYEQYF
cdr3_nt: TGTGCCAGTAGTATAAGACTCGGAGTGTACGAGCAGTACTTC

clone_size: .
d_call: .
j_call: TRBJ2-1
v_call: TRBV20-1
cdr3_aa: CSARGGNEQFF
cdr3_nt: TGCAGTGCTAGGGGGGGCAATGAGCAGTTCTTC

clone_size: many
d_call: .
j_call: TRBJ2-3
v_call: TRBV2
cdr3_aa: CASSERLPDTQYF
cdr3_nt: TGTGCCAGCAGTGAGAGGTTACCAGATACGCAGTATTTT

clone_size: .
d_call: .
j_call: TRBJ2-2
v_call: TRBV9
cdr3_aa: CASSVWERPNTGELFF
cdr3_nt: TGTGCCAGCAGCGTTTGGGAACGGCCGAACACCGGGGAGCTGTTTTTT

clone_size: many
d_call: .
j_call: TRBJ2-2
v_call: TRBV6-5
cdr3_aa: CASSYGRYTGELFF
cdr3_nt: TGTGCCAGCAGTTATGGGAGGTATACCGGGGAGCTGTTTTTT

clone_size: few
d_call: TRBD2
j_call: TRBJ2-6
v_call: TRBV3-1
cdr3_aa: CASSSGLAAFSGANVLTF
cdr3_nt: TGTGCCAGCAGCTCGGGACTAGCGGCTTTCTCTGGGGCCAACGTCCTGACTTTC

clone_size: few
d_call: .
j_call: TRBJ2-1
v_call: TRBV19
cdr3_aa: CASSITGSEQFF
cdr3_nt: TGTGCCAGTAGTATCACGGGGAGTGAGCAGTTCTTC

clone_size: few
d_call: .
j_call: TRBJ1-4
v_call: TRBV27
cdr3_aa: CATRGNEKLFF
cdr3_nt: TGTGCCACACGGGGTAATGAAAAACTGTTTTTT

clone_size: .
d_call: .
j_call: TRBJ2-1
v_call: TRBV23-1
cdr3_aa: CASTTLRGRVHEQFF
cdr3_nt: TGCGCCAGCACTACTTTGAGGGGCAGGGTGCATGAGCAGTTCTTC

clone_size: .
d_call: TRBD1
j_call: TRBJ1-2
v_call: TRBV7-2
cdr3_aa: CASSLARGAGGYTF
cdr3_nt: TGTGCCAGCAGCTTAGCCAGGGGGGCGGGTGGCTACACCTTC

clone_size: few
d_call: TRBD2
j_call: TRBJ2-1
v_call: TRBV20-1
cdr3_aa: CSARDSLTSGRSNEQFF
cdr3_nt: TGCAGTGCTAGAGATTCCTTGACTAGCGGGAGGTCCAATGAGCAGTTCTTC

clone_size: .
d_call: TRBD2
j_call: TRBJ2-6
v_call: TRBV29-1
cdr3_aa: CSVRGSGDSGANVLTF
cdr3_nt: TGCAGCGTTAGAGGTAGCGGGGATTCTGGGGCCAACGTCCTGACTTTC

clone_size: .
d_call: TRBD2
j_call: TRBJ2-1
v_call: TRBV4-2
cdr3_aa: CASSQDRGLANEQFF
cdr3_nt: TGTGCCAGCAGCCAAGATAGGGGACTAGCCAATGAGCAGTTCTTC

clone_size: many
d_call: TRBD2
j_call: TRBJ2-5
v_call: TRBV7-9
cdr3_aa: CASSLSGLAEETQYF
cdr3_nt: TGTGCCAGCAGCTTATCGGGACTAGCGGAAGAGACCCAGTACTTC

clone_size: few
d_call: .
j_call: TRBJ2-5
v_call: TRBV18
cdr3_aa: CASSLGHEETQYF
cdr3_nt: TGTGCCAGCTCGCTTGGACACGAAGAGACCCAGTACTTC

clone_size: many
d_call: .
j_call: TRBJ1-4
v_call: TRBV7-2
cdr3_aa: CASSPSLNEKLFF
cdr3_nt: TGTGCCAGCAGCCCTAGCCTTAATGAAAAACTGTTTTTT

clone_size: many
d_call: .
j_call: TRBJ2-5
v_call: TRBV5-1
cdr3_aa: CASSLGGIQETQYF
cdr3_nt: TGCGCCAGCAGCTTGGGAGGGATACAAGAGACCCAGTACTTC

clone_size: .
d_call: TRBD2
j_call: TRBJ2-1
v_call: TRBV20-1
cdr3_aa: CSARVHGRASNEQFF
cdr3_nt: TGCAGTGCTAGAGTACACGGGAGGGCTTCCAATGAGCAGTTCTTC

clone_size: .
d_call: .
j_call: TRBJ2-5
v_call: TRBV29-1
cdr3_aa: CSVDTGGETQYF
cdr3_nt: TGCAGCGTTGACACAGGCGGTGAGACCCAGTACTTC

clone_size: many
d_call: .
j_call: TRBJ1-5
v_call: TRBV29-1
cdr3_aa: CSVGGDHQPQHF
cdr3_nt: TGCAGCGTTGGGGGGGATCATCAGCCCCAGCATTTT

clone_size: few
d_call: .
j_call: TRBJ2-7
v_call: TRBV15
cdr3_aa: CATSRVTDEQYF
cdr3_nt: TGTGCCACCAGCAGAGTCACCGACGAGCAGTACTTC

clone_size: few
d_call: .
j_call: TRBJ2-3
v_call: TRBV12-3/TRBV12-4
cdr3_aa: CASSLPAADTQYF
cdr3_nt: TGTGCCAGCAGTTTACCGGCGGCAGATACGCAGTATTTT

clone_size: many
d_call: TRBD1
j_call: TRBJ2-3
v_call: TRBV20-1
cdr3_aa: CSASGTVVTDTQYF
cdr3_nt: TGCAGTGCTAGCGGGACAGTGGTTACAGATACGCAGTATTTT

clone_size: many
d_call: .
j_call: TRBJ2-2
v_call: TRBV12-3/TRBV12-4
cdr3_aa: CASSLGGRFGELFF
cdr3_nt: TGTGCCAGCAGTTTGGGGGGGCGCTTCGGGGAGCTGTTTTTT

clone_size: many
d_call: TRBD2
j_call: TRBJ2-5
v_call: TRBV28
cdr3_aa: CASSFRLAGLRETQYF
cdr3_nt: TGTGCCAGCAGTTTTAGGCTAGCGGGATTAAGAGAGACCCAGTACTTC

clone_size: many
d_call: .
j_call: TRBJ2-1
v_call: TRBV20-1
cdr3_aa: CSAMLGTNYNEQFF
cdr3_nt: TGCAGTGCCATGCTGGGGACCAATTACAATGAGCAGTTCTTC

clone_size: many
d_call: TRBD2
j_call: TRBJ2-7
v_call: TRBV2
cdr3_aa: CASSSTSGRSYEQYF
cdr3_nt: TGTGCCAGCAGTTCGACTAGCGGGAGGTCCTACGAGCAGTACTTC

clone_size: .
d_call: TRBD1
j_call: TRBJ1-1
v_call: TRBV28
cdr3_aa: CASESPGQGTEAFF
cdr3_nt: TGTGCCAGTGAAAGTCCGGGACAGGGCACTGAAGCTTTCTTT

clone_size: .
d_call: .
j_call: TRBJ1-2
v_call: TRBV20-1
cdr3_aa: CSARVPPGLDGYTF
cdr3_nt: TGCAGTGCTAGAGTCCCCCCAGGGCTAGATGGCTACACCTTC

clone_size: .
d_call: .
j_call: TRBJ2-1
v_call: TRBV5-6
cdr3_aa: CASNSRSTFNEQFF
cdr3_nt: TGTGCCAGCAACTCCCGAAGTACATTCAATGAGCAGTTCTTC

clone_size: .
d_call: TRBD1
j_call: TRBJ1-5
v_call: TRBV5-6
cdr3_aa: CASSKTGINQPQHF
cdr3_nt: TGTGCCAGCAGCAAGACAGGGATTAATCAGCCCCAGCATTTT

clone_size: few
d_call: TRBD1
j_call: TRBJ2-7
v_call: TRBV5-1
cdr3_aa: CASSSNTGGLYEQYF
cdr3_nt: TGCGCCAGCAGCTCGAATACAGGGGGTCTCTACGAGCAGTACTTC

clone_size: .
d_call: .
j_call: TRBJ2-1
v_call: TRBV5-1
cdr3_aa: CASSSQAGNYNEQFF
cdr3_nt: TGCGCCAGCAGCTCACAAGCGGGTAACTACAATGAGCAGTTCTTC

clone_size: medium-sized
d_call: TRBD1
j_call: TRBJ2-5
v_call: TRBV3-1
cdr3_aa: CASRGTAGETQYF
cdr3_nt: TGTGCCAGCAGGGGGACAGCCGGAGAGACCCAGTACTTC

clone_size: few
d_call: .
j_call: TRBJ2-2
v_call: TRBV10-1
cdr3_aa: CASSETAGELFF
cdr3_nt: TGCGCCAGCAGTGAGACAGCCGGGGAGCTGTTTTTT

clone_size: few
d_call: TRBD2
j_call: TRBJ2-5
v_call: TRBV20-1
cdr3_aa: CSAPPVGEGKKETQYF
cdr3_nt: TGCAGTGCTCCCCCCGTTGGGGAGGGGAAAAAAGAGACCCAGTACTTC

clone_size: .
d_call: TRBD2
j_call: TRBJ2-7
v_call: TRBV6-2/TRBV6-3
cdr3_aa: CASVGLSPGTTKGLSYEQYF
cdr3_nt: TGTGCCAGCGTTGGGCTTAGTCCCGGGACTACCAAAGGTCTCTCCTACGAGCAGTACTTC

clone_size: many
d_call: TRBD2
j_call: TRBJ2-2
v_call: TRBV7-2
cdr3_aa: CASSSRLARSRELFF
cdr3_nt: TGTGCCAGCAGCTCCAGACTAGCCCGGAGTCGGGAGCTGTTTTTT

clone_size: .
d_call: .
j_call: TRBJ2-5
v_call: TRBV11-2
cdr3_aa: CASSGRQTQYF
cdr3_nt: TGTGCCAGCAGCGGACGACAGACCCAGTACTTC

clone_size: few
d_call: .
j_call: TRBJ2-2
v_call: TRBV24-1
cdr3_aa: CATSDPTGIPNTGELFF
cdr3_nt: TGTGCCACCAGTGATCCAACAGGAATCCCTAACACCGGGGAGCTGTTTTTT

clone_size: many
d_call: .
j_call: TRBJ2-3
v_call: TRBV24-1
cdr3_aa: CATSIGSAGTDTQYF
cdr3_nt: TGTGCCACCAGCATAGGTTCAGCGGGCACAGATACGCAGTATTTT

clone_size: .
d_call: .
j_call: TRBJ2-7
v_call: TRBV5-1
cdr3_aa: CASSLAPGDEQYF
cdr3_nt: TGCGCCAGCAGCTTGGCCCCAGGGGACGAGCAGTACTTC

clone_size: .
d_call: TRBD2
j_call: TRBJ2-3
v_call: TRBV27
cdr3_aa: CASRRVAGAGVGAQYF
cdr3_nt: TGTGCCAGCAGACGCGTTGCGGGAGCCGGGGTTGGGGCGCAGTATTTT

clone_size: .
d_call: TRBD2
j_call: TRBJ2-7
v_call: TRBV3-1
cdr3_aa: CTCSHDYGTSGRVGEQYF
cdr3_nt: TGTACCTGCAGCCACGATTACGGGACTAGCGGGAGGGTAGGCGAGCAGTACTTC

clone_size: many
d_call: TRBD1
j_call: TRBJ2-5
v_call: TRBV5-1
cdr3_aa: CASSLEGQGETQYF
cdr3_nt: TGCGCCAGCAGCTTGGAGGGACAGGGAGAGACCCAGTACTTC

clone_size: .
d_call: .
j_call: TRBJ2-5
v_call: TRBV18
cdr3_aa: CASSTTLQETQYF
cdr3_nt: TGTGCCAGCTCAACAACCCTCCAAGAGACCCAGTACTTC

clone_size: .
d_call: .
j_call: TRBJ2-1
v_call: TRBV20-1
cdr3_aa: CSARSTGPRSYNEQFF
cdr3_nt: TGCAGTGCTAGATCCACGGGACCCCGCTCCTACAATGAGCAGTTCTTC

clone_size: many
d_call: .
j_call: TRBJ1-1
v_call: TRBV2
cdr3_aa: CASREVSDTEAFF
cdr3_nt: TGTGCCAGCAGGGAGGTTTCGGACACTGAAGCTTTCTTT

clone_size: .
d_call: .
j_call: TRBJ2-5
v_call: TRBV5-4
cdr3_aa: CASSLEIGRETQYF
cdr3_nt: TGTGCCAGCAGCTTGGAGATAGGGCGAGAGACCCAGTACTTC

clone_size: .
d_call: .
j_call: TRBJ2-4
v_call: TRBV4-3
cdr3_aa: CASSQDWGRENIQYF
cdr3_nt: TGCGCCAGCAGCCAAGATTGGGGTAGAGAAAACATTCAGTACTTC

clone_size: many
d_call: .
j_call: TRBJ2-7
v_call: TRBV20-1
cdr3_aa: CSASVSGTYEQYF
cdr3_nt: TGCAGTGCTAGCGTTTCTGGAACCTACGAGCAGTACTTC

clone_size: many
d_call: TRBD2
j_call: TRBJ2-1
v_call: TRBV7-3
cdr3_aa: CASSLGGEYEQFF
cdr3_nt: TGTGCCAGCAGCCTGGGGGGGGAGTATGAGCAGTTCTTC

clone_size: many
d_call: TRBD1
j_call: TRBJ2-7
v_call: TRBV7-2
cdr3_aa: CASSLQDRGWEQYF
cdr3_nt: TGTGCCAGCAGCTTACAGGACAGGGGGTGGGAGCAGTACTTC

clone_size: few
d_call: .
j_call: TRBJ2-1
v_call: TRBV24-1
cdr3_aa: CATSSAGVNEQFF
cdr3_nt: TGTGCCACCAGCTCGGCGGGCGTCAATGAGCAGTTCTTC

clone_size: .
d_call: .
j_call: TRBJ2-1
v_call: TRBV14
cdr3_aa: CASSHYNYNEQFF
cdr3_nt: TGTGCCAGCAGCCATTACAACTACAATGAGCAGTTCTTC

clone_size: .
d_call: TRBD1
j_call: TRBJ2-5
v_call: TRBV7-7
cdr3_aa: CASSPTGAQETQYF
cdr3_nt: TGTGCCAGCAGCCCCACAGGGGCCCAAGAGACCCAGTACTTC

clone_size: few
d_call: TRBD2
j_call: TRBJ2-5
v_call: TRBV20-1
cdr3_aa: CSASRTSGETQYF
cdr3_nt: TGCAGTGCTAGCAGGACTAGCGGCGAGACCCAGTACTTC